This T cell receptor (beta chain) appears in the sequencing data of a study of blood T cell repertoires in COVID-19. At the level of the study: Specimens from acute and convalescent COVID-19 originated in the United States, Italy and Spain. T cells, B-cell-depleted T cells, or PBMCs provided the cDNA or gDNA that served as material.

Trimming removed 3 bases from V and 0 bases from J; junction bases left unmatched: 6. Germline V gene sequence: CDR1 SGHNT, CDR2 YYREEE (reference sequence). This CDR3 spans 16 amino acids. Under the authors' procedure: Estimates of nucleated cell counts were drawn from the amplification of reference gene primers. This table comes from immunoSEQ multiplex PCR, and its TCRdb copy is limited to in-frame clones, with some not included. Clone size and the V and J calls come from that table; the DNA yielded D and trimming. The table includes 62,000 or so clones, roughly 76% detected once. This receptor was taken from a human donor in a cohort sampled during active COVID-19. Sequenced: peripheral blood. The chain uses TRBV5-4 and TRBJ2-3, with 8 bases fitting TRBD2. The CDR3 region has the DNA TGTGCCAGCAGCTCCGAGCGGGGGTCTAGCACAGATACGCAGTATTTT. Encoded protein: CASSSERGSSTDTQYF.